These 23 T cell receptor beta chains came from one sample sequenced in a study of T cell responses to AZD1222 COVID-19 vaccine. TCRdb's copy holds only in-frame clones and misses some; the assay was immunoSEQ multiplex PCR. This table holds approximately 60,000 clones, 65% to 80% found once. The sample was peripheral blood, taken on day 0 of AZD1222 vaccination. These receptors all come from an adult in good health.

This chain links TRBV19 with TRBJ2-5; D gene uncertain. V gave up 5 bases and J gave up 6 bases, with 10 bases separating them. The germline gives CDR1 LNHDA, CDR2 SQIVND (reference sequence). The CDR3 is 12 amino acids. This CDR3 reads CASSLKEQTQYF. CDR3 nucleotides: TGTGCCAGTAGTTTGAAGGAACAGACCCAGTACTTC.

The rearrangement links TRBV27 to TRBJ1-1; 12 bases match TRBD1. The germline V gene encodes CDR1 MNHEY and CDR2 SMNVEV (reference sequence). The CDR3 length is 14 residues. Trimming at V came to 5 bases and at J to 4 bases, leaving 2 bases not matched to a gene. The CDR3: CASSGTGGLTEAFF. CDR3 DNA sequence: TGTGCCAGCAGTGGGACAGGGGGCCTCACTGAAGCTTTCTTT.

The chain combines TRBV3-1 (or the pseudogene TRBV3-2) with TRBJ2-1; 7 nucleotides agree with TRBD1. With 1 base clipped from V and 7 bases from J, the junction kept 7 bases outside the gene matches. This CDR3 is built from 15 residues. Looked up from germline, CDR1 is LGHDT and CDR2 is YNNKEL (reference sequence). CDR3 in amino acids: CASSQGGTVVNEQFF. CDR3 coding DNA: TGTGCCAGCAGCCAAGGTGGGACAGTAGTTAATGAGCAGTTCTTC.

This sequence joins TRBV6-5 and TRBJ2-7; D unclear. V lost 6 bases, J lost 10 bases, and 22 bases lay in between. Germline V lookup: CDR1 MNHEY, CDR2 SVGAGI. The CDR3 is 14 amino acids. CDR3 loop: CASRGKSLGAGQYF. Written as DNA, the CDR3 is TGTGCCAGCAGGGGGAAATCTCTTGGTGCTGGACAGTACTTC.

The chain recombines TRBV11-3 with TRBJ2-7, with 7 bases fitting TRBD1. Per germline, CDR1 SGHNT and CDR2 YENEEA. V trimming: 4 bases; J trimming: 7 bases; junction bases outside the gene matches: 10. This CDR3 is 14 amino acids long. In DNA form, the CDR3 reads TGTGCCAGCAGCTCCTCCTCGACAGGGTTAGAGCAGTACTTC. This sequence encodes CASSSSSTGLEQYF. Together with reference TRBV11-3 and TRBJ2-7, the CDR3 gives the full variable domain: EAGVVQSPRYKIIEKKQPVAFWCNPISGHNTLYWYLQNLGQGPELLIRYENEEAVDDSQLPKDRFSAERLKGVDSTLKIQPAELGDSAVYLCASSSSSTGLEQYFGPGTRLTVT.

The V gene is TRBV7-8, the J gene TRBJ2-3, with no clear D. This CDR3 is 13 amino acids long. CDR1 and CDR2 from the germline V gene are SGHVS and FQNEAQ. V was pared by 5 bases and J by 5 bases, with 11 bases between. CDR3 nucleotide sequence: TGTGCCAGCAGCCCCCCAAATGGAGATACGCAGTATTTT. Its protein is CASSPPNGDTQYF.

The genes are TRBV21-1 and TRBJ2-7; the D call TRBD1 from the table was never checked on the DNA. TRBV21-1 is noted as a pseudogene. The CDR3 is 15 residues long. In DNA, the CDR3 is TGTGCCAGCCAAAAACAAGACAGGGTCAGAATCGAGCAGTACTTC. Translation gives CASQKQDRVRIEQYF.

The rearrangement joins TRBV2 to TRBJ2-7; D gene ambiguous. This CDR3 has 11 residues. CDR1 is SNHLY, CDR2 FYNNEI, per germline. Trimming shortened V by 0 bases and J by 6 bases, and 3 bases separated the two germline ends. Here the CDR3 DNA reads TGTGCCAGCAGTGAAGCGAGCGAGCAGTACTTC. This sequence encodes CASSEASEQYF. The full variable domain, rest sourced from reference TRBV2 and TRBJ2-7, is EPEVTQTPSHQVTQMGQEVILRCVPISNHLYFYWYRQILGQKVEFLVSFYNNEISEKSEIFDDQFSVERPDGSNFTLKIRSTKLEDSAMYFCASSEASEQYFGPGTRLTVT.

This sequence joins TRBV10-3 and TRBJ2-3, with TRBD1 matching over 7 bases. The J segment lost 2 bases and the V segment lost 6 bases, leaving 8 bases of the junction unmatched. The CDR3 runs to 15 residues. Per the germline V gene, CDR1 is ENHRY and CDR2 is SYGVKD. The CDR3 protein is CAIRPGQSHTDTQYF. The CDR3 DNA reads TGTGCCATCAGGCCGGGACAGTCGCACACAGATACGCAGTATTTT.

The chain carries TRBV5-1 and TRBJ1-5; 9 bases map to TRBD1. The germline V gene encodes CDR1 SGHRS and CDR2 YFSETQ. V lost 0 bases, J lost 6 bases, and 7 bases stayed unmatched. The CDR3 is 16 residues long. The CDR3 reads CASSLGTGGAGQPQHF. The CDR3 DNA is TGCGCCAGCAGCTTGGGTACAGGGGGCGCGGGTCAGCCCCAGCATTTT. The full variable domain, completed using reference TRBV5-1 and TRBJ1-5, is KAGVTQTPRYLIKTRGQQVTLSCSPISGHRSVSWYQQTPGQGLQFLFEYFSETQRNKGNFPGRFSGRQFSNSRSEMNVSTLELGDSALYLCASSLGTGGAGQPQHFGDGTRLSIL.

This clone was recorded a few times. The chain recombines TRBV5-5 with TRBJ2-7; D may be TRBD1 (7 bases). The germline CDR1 and CDR2 sequences are SGHKS and YYEKEE (reference sequence). The CDR3 spans 15 residues. V lost 4 bases, J lost 7 bases, and 21 bases lay in between. CDR3 sequence: CASSQRDSRREEQYF. The CDR3 DNA reads TGTGCCAGCAGCCAACGGGACAGCCGCCGGGAGGAGCAGTACTTC.

Here the CDR3 DNA reads TGTGCCAGCTCACTCTCAGGTGGGGATCAGCCCCAGCATTTT. It specifies CASSLSGGDQPQHF. V and J are TRBV18 and TRBJ1-5; no clear D gene. Trimming removed 4 bases at V and 5 bases at J, with 12 bases between. CDR1 is KGHSH and CDR2 is LQKENI in the germline V gene. This CDR3 region has 14 residues. The full variable domain, rest sourced from reference TRBV18 and TRBJ1-5, is NAGVMQNPRHLVRRRGQEARLRCSPMKGHSHVYWYRQLPEEGLKFMVYLQKENIIDESGMPKERFSAEFPKEGPSILRIQQVVRGDSAAYFCASSLSGGDQPQHFGDGTRLSIL.

The chain combines TRBV10-1 with TRBJ2-7; D possibly corresponds to TRBD2 (7 bases). There are 14 residues in the CDR3. Per the germline V gene, CDR1 is WNHNN and CDR2 is SYGVQD (reference sequence). The germline V and J ends were trimmed by 6 bases and 2 bases, with 14 bases remaining between them. CDR3 region: CASSLGGGPYEQYF. CDR3 DNA sequence: TGCGCCAGCAGCCTAGGGGGGGGACCCTACGAGCAGTACTTC.

This clone was detected a few times. J is TRBJ1-1 and V is TRBV11-3; a possible D gene is TRBD1 (5 bases). Per germline, CDR1 SGHNT and CDR2 YENEEA. The CDR3 has 13 residues. Trimming removed 5 bases from V and 7 bases from J, with 14 bases in between. CDR3 residues: CASSPTPGGEAFF. The CDR3 DNA sequence: TGTGCCAGCAGCCCCACCCCCGGGGGTGAAGCTTTCTTT.

This clone was counted between two and nine times. The chain uses TRBV7-9 and TRBJ2-1, with TRBD1 matching 9 bases. The CDR3 extends over 17 amino acids. V gave up 4 bases and J gave up 7 bases; unmatched junction bases: 14. In germline, CDR1 is SEHNR, CDR2 FQNEAQ (reference sequence). The chain's CDR3 is CASSSTDRGGYYNEQFF. Written as DNA, the CDR3 is TGTGCCAGCAGCTCCACGGACAGGGGCGGGTATTATAATGAGCAGTTCTTC.

The chain recombines TRBV5-6 with TRBJ2-5; perhaps TRBD2 as D (5 bases). CDR3 length: 13 residues. Trimming took 4 bases from V and 5 from J, leaving 12 bases between them. Germline V lookup: CDR1 SGHDT, CDR2 YYEEEE. The CDR3 sequence: CASSLPPGETQYF. The DNA for the CDR3 is TGTGCCAGCAGCCTCCCCCCGGGGGAGACCCAGTACTTC.

This sequence joins TRBV5-8 and TRBJ1-5; 7 bases match TRBD1. The CDR3 is made up of 16 amino acids. Germline V gene lookup returns CDR1 SGHTS and CDR2 YDEGEE. The J segment lost 1 base and the V segment lost 2 bases, leaving 6 bases of the junction unmatched. The CDR3 DNA is TGTGCCAGCAGCTTACTAGGGGGCGCGAGCAATCAGCCCCAGCATTTT. Protein: CASSLLGGASNQPQHF.

The rearrangement joins TRBV10-3 to TRBJ2-5; 7 bases are shared with TRBD1. The CDR3 length is 15 residues. After removal of 9 bases from V and 4 bases from J, the junction contained 14 bases not matched to a gene. The germline V gene encodes CDR1 ENHRY and CDR2 SYGVKD. This CDR3 is CAIRSAREGAETQYF. The CDR3 nucleotides read TGTGCCATTCGTAGCGCTAGAGAGGGGGCAGAGACCCAGTACTTC.

This clone was found a few times. V and J are TRBV6-2 or TRBV6-3 and TRBJ1-2; D remains unclear. Germline CDR1 MNHEY, CDR2 SVGEGT. The CDR3 has 12 amino acids. V was shortened by 5 bases and J by 4 bases, with 8 bases between the two germline ends. CDR3 bases: TGTGCCAGCAGTCTTACTAGCTATGGCTACACCTTC. Translation gives CASSLTSYGYTF.

This chain links TRBV5-1 with TRBJ1-1; 12 nucleotides line up with TRBD1. CDR3 length: 13 amino acids. Germline V lookup: CDR1 SGHRS, CDR2 YFSETQ. J lost 8 bases, V lost 2 bases, and 1 base had no gene match. DNA for the CDR3: TGCGCCAGCAGCTTAGGGACAGGGGGCGAAGCTTTCTTT. Translating gives CASSLGTGGEAFF.

This clone has just a few counts. The chain joins TRBV7-2 to TRBJ2-7, with D possibly TRBD2 on 6 matching bases. Germline CDR1 reads SGHTA; CDR2 reads FQGNSA. V was clipped by 6 bases and J by 3 bases, with 15 bases between them. The CDR3 spans 14 residues. This CDR3 is CASSPPGAFYEQYF. The CDR3 bases are TGTGCCAGCAGTCCTCCGGGAGCATTCTACGAGCAGTACTTC.

The chain links TRBV29-1 to TRBJ2-1, with 13 bases that match TRBD2. J gave up 8 bases and V 7 bases, and 20 bases lay outside the gene matches. CDR1 is SQVTM and CDR2 is ANQGSEA in the germline V gene. This CDR3 comprises 18 residues. This chain's CDR3 is CSAPAGTSGVLNGDEQFF. DNA for the CDR3: TGCAGCGCCCCCGCCGGGACTAGCGGGGTCCTGAATGGGGATGAGCAGTTCTTC.

DNA for the CDR3: TGTGCCAGCAGTCGCCACGGCGTCTCCTACGAGCAGTACTTC. This sequence encodes CASSRHGVSYEQYF. The chain employs TRBV28 and TRBJ2-7; no firm D call. V lost 5 bases to trimming and J lost 0 bases, with 11 bases between them. Looked up from germline, CDR1 is MDHEN and CDR2 is SYDVKM. This CDR3 spans 14 amino acids.